These 16 T cell receptor beta chains were all obtained from the same sample, sequenced in a study of CD8 T cells in Susac syndrome. Random hexamers served to reverse transcribe roughly 0.45 to 1 ug RNA. TCRdb redid the calling of the immunoSEQ multiplex PCR reads with MiXCR, one entry per CDR3 protein. This sample carries roughly 400,000 distinct CDR3 sequences, approximately 85% of them seen once, and the ten largest clones take under 0.15%. Source material: CD8+ T cells from PBMCs. These receptors were collected from a human donor with multiple sclerosis.

The chain joins TRBV12-3 or TRBV12-4 to TRBJ2-5; 8 bases line up with TRBD1. The CDR3 consists of 19 residues. V dropped 5 bases and J dropped 7; count of bases not matched to a gene: 24. The CDR3 sequence is CASSPPHENRGSRPGTQYF. DNA for the CDR3: TGTGCCAGCAGTCCCCCCCACGAAAACAGGGGGAGCCGACCGGGGACCCAGTACTTC.

The chain's CDR3 is CASSLKFSYEQYF. The DNA for the CDR3 is TGTGCCAGCAGTCTTAAATTCTCCTACGAGCAGTACTTC. V is TRBV27 and J is TRBJ2-7; unclear D gene. The CDR3 contains 13 residues. Between the trimmed V and J ends, which lost 5 bases and 0 bases, there was a span of 8 bases. The germline CDR1 and CDR2 sequences are MNHEY and SMNVEV (reference sequence).

The V call is TRBV6-1, the J call TRBJ1-5, with D perhaps TRBD1 (5 bases). The germline V and J ends were trimmed by 2 bases and 5 bases, with 10 bases remaining between them. Germline-derived CDR1 and CDR2 are MNHNS and SASEGT. The CDR3 covers 14 residues. Written as DNA, the CDR3 is TGTGCCAGCAGTGAAATCGGGGCCGATCAGCCCCAGCATTTT. Protein: CASSEIGADQPQHF.

The J gene is TRBJ2-3, the V gene TRBV4-1; 11 nucleotides match TRBD2. Unmatched junction bases numbered 12, after V lost 4 bases and J lost 6 bases. The germline V gene has CDR1 MGHRA and CDR2 YSYEKL. This CDR3 has 17 residues. Here the CDR3 reads CASSLRALAGESDTQYF. The CDR3 region has the DNA TGCGCCAGCAGCCTCCGGGCACTAGCGGGGGAGTCGGATACGCAGTATTTT.

V is TRBV30 and J is TRBJ2-7; no firm D call. CDR1 and CDR2 from the germline V gene are GTSNPN and SVGIG (reference sequence). V was cut by 0 bases and J by 1 base, with 10 bases left in between. The CDR3 has 14 residues. CDR3 protein: CAWSVFSPSYEQYF. The CDR3 bases are TGTGCCTGGAGTGTATTCTCCCCGTCCTACGAGCAGTACTTC.

V is TRBV12-3 or TRBV12-4 and J is TRBJ1-2; D gene ambiguous. Trimming took off 2 bases at V and 1 base at J, with 14 bases between the two ends. There are 16 residues in the CDR3. This CDR3 is CASSLRGGEGNYGYTF. The CDR3 DNA is TGTGCCAGCAGTTTACGGGGTGGGGAAGGTAACTATGGCTACACCTTC.

V usage is TRBV5-1 and J usage is TRBJ2-1, with D possibly being TRBD2 (5 bases). The V end lost 6 bases, the J end lost 8 bases, and 9 bases lay between the germline ends. CDR3 length: 11 residues. The germline V gene has CDR1 SGHRS and CDR2 YFSETQ. CDR3 residues: CASIIGDEQFF. DNA of the CDR3: TGCGCCAGCATCATCGGGGATGAGCAGTTCTTC.

The V gene is TRBV9, the J gene TRBJ2-2; 9 bases are shared with TRBD2. Unmatched junction bases numbered 5, after V lost 5 bases and J lost 3 bases. The V gene's germline CDR1 is SGDLS and CDR2 YYNGEE. This CDR3 is built from 15 residues. This CDR3 reads CASRPSGEDTGELFF. The CDR3 region has the DNA TGTGCCAGCAGACCTAGCGGGGAAGACACCGGGGAGCTGTTTTTT.

The rearrangement joins TRBV20-1 to TRBJ1-5; 7 bases align to TRBD1. Germline V lookup: CDR1 DFQATT, CDR2 SNEGSKA (reference sequence). The CDR3 runs to 13 residues. V lost 6 bases and J lost 5; bases outside the gene matches: 7. CDR3 nucleotides: TGCAGTGCGGGACAGAGGGTCGATCAGCCCCAGCATTTT. Its translation: CSAGQRVDQPQHF.

This sequence joins TRBV11-2 and TRBJ2-1; D not resolved. The CDR3 consists of 11 residues. Germline V gene data show CDR1 as SGHAT and CDR2 as FQNNGV. Trimming pared 3 bases from V and 8 bases from J, leaving 5 bases between. CDR3 region: CASSLAYEQFF. The CDR3 bases are TGTGCCAGCAGCTTGGCTTATGAGCAGTTCTTC. Supplemented by reference TRBV11-2 and TRBJ2-1, the full variable domain reads EAGVAQSPRYKIIEKRQSVAFWCNPISGHATLYWYQQILGQGPKLLIQFQNNGVVDDSQLPKDRFSAERLKGVDSTLKIQPAKLEDSAVYLCASSLAYEQFFGPGTRLTVL.

The chain uses TRBV7-9 and TRBJ2-5; D gene ambiguous. Germline lookup yields CDR1 SEHNR and CDR2 FQNEAQ (reference sequence). The germline V and J ends were trimmed by 1 base and 2 bases, with 5 bases remaining between them. The CDR3 contains 13 residues. CDR3 nucleotides: TGTGCCAGCAGCTTAGACACTCAAGAGACCCAGTACTTC. Amino acid sequence: CASSLDTQETQYF.

V is TRBV6-5 and J is TRBJ1-6; tentative D call: TRBD1 (5 bases). V was trimmed by 2 bases and J by 10 bases, leaving 12 bases between them. Germline lookup yields CDR1 MNHEY and CDR2 SVGAGI. The CDR3 spans 14 residues. In nucleotides, the CDR3 is TGTGCCAGCAGTTACAGGGGCCAGCAGTCACCCCTCCACTTT. This gives the protein CASSYRGQQSPLHF.

The genes are TRBV30 and TRBJ2-7, with D maybe TRBD2 (6 bases). The CDR3 length is 13 residues. Germline CDR1 is GTSNPN and CDR2 is SVGIG (reference sequence). V was clipped by 1 base and J by 3 bases, with 10 bases between them. The chain's CDR3 is CAWSAPGSYEQYF. The CDR3, as DNA: TGTGCCTGGAGTGCTCCCGGGAGCTACGAGCAGTACTTC.

The gene calls are TRBV7-9 and TRBJ2-5; D not resolved. Germline CDR1 SEHNR, CDR2 FQNEAQ (reference sequence). V was cut by 2 bases and J by 2 bases, with 6 bases left in between. The CDR3 runs to 13 residues. Here the CDR3 DNA reads TGTGCCAGCAGCTTAATGGCACAAGAGACCCAGTACTTC. Amino acid sequence: CASSLMAQETQYF.

The chain links TRBV27 to TRBJ2-3; tentatively, D is TRBD1 or TRBD2 (5 bases each). This CDR3 region has 15 residues. Germline-derived CDR1 and CDR2 are MNHEY and SMNVEV (reference sequence). V lost 2 bases, J lost 6 bases, and 15 bases lay in between. The CDR3 nucleotides are TGTGCCAGCAGTTTAGTTGGGACCCCGACTGATACGCAGTATTTT. This gives the protein CASSLVGTPTDTQYF.

The genes are TRBV20-1 and TRBJ2-1, with TRBD2 matching 12 bases. Germline V lookup: CDR1 DFQATT, CDR2 SNEGSKA (reference sequence). After removal of 6 bases from V and 3 bases from J, the junction contained 9 bases not matched to a gene. The CDR3 consists of 16 residues. CDR3 nucleotide sequence: TGCAGTGCGACCCTAGCGGGAGGGCCTAGCTACAATGAGCAGTTCTTC. It is translated as CSATLAGGPSYNEQFF.